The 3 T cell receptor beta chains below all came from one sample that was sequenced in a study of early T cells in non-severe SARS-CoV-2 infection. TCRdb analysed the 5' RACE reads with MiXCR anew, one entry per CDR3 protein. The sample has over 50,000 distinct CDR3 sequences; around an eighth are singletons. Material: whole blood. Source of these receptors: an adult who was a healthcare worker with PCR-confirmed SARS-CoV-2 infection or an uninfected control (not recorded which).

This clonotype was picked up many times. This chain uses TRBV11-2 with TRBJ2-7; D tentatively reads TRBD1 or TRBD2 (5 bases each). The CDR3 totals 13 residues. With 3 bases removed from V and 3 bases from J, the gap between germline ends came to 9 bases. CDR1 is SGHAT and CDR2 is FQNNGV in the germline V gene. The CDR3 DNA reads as TGTGCCAGCAGCTTGGGACCGGACTACGAGCAGTACTTC. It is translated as CASSLGPDYEQYF.

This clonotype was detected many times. The CDR3 sequence: CASSPGQEEETQYF. For the CDR3, the DNA is TGTGCCAGCAGCCCGGGACAGGAGGAAGAGACCCAGTACTTC. The chain has TRBV27 and TRBJ2-5; the match to TRBD1 covers 8 bases. The CDR3 spans 14 residues. Germline CDR1 is MNHEY and CDR2 is SMNVEV (reference sequence). The V and J ends lost 6 bases and 3 bases, in that order; junction bases with no gene match: 6.

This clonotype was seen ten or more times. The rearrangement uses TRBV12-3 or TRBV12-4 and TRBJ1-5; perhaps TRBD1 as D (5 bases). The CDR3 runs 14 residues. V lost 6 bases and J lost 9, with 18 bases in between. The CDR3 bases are TGTGCCAGCAGCCACGAGGCAGGGCCGCGGCCCCAGCATTTT. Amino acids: CASSHEAGPRPQHF.